The TCR beta chain under discussion was sequenced for a study of blood T cell repertoires in COVID-19. Study overall: Specimens from acute and convalescent COVID-19 originated in the United States, Italy and Spain. T cells, B-cell-depleted T cells, or PBMCs provided the cDNA or gDNA that served as material.

Germline CDR1 MDHEN, CDR2 SYDVKM. The CDR3 has 20 residues. Losses at the gene ends were 6 bases for V and 11 bases for J; bases not matched to a gene: 30. Per the study methods: Using reference gene primer amplification, nucleated cell counts were estimated. Assay: immunoSEQ multiplex PCR; the TCRdb copy retains only in-frame clones and omits some. V, J and clone size were drawn from that table, and D and trimming were deduced from the DNA. The data contain about 290,000 clones, about 85% of them singletons. The chain has TRBV28 and TRBJ2-1; 8 bases map to TRBD2. The TCR sequence derives from a woman aged 45 to 65 with active or convalescent COVID-19. Sequenced material: peripheral blood. CDR3 protein: CASRLTRRPRSGSREGKQFF. Written as DNA, the CDR3 is TGTGCCAGCAGGTTGACCCGACGGCCAAGGAGCGGGAGCCGGGAGGGGAAGCAGTTCTTC.